Described below is a single TCR beta chain sequence and its context. It lacks a known antigen. No much larger clonotype is one base removed from it; base qualities were not supplied. For memory conventional CD4 T cells, the sort was based on CD4+ CD45RA- CD25- cells. Each tumor-draining lymph node was classified as non-invaded if metastatic tumor cells were absent and as invaded if metastatic tumor cells were present. Before staining and sorting, a Miltenyi Pan T Cell isolation kit was used to pre-enrich the T cells. Immunohistochemistry for estrogen receptor, progesterone receptor, HER2 and Ki-67 was used to characterize primary tumors. Fresh surgical tissue was processed within a few hours after surgery by being cut into small fragments. Tissue fragments were enzymatically digested with Liberase TL plus DNase for about 20 minutes and filtered through a 40-micrometer strainer. After DAPI live/dead staining, sorting was performed on a BD FACS Aria II with 98-99% purity. Sorted cells were lysed in TCL buffer and RNA was purified with a Norgen Single Cell RNA purification kit including DNase treatment.

This record belongs to a study of draining lymph node invasion in breast cancer (TCRdb year 2020). Background for the entire study: Nodal metastasis was diagnosed by histology and cytokeratin immunohistochemistry and confirmed by EpCAM/CD45 flow cytometry. In a separate targeted assay, bulk TCR-beta CDR3 sequencing compared sorted memory regulatory T cells and memory conventional CD4 T cells across breast cancer tissues. In the separate targeted TCR sequencing, lymph nodes from roughly five patients were covered, and primary tumors were sequenced for three of those patients. Each patient contributed matched non-invaded and tumor-invaded tumor-draining lymph nodes plus the primary tumor, profiled for both Treg and Tconv subsets.

The paper as a whole reports these results and caveats: In the targeted TCR-seq data, Tregs appeared more clonally expanded than Tconvs in all tissues, and both subsets were less diverse in tumor than lymph nodes. TCRs shared between the Treg and Tconv subsets were regarded as suggesting, but not proving, a common clonal origin. Within each tissue, roughly 13-22% of Treg TCRs were also found among Tconvs, a result interpreted as suggesting peripheral Treg induction. The data could not determine whether Treg conversion took place in a particular organ or whether converted Tregs recirculated between nodes and tumor. Detection of some of the top 100 tumor clones in both invaded and non-invaded nodes suggests recirculation between tumor and draining nodes. Tracking of the top-100 tumor clones could be carried out in just a couple of patients.

Receptor amplification or capture employed bulk RNA-seq. Sequencing relied on an Illumina HiSeq 2500. The study's processing was this. CDR3 sequences in the separate targeted TCR-seq dataset were extracted from raw reads and quantified using MiXCR version 2.1.5 with default parameters. Each TCR-beta clone in the separate targeted TCR-seq dataset was defined by the V gene, J gene and CDR3 sequence taken together. For the separate targeted TCR-seq dataset, clones with fewer than three counts were filtered out, after which only the 90% most strongly expressed clones in each sample were kept. For each tissue in the separate targeted TCR-seq dataset, Treg-Tconv overlap was calculated by dividing the number of shared clones by the total number of Treg clones and multiplying by 100. TCRdb reprocessing: public reads trimmed at Q25 with fastp, clones called with MiXCR, in-frame beta chains kept. Identical CDR3 protein sequences are pooled into one entry, listed with their most common genes and DNA. It is TCRdb's table, rather than the study itself, that gives the V and J calls and clone size. For this sample there are just under 2,500 distinct CDR3 sequences; about 88% appear just once. The ten biggest clones cover 1.6% of the sample.

The CDR3 measures 14 amino acids from cysteine to phenylalanine. Just CDR3 DNA is preserved here, 42 bases in frame from base 1. Trimming takes 2 bases from V and 4 bases from J, and the germline ends sit 10 bases apart. For CDR1 and CDR2, the germline V gene (reference sequence) lists MNHNY and SVGAGI. The clonotype comes from a female donor with luminal breast cancer. What was sequenced was sorted memory CD4+ effector T cells from a lymph node. The intended sense of this specimen's cell subset or site label: CD45RA-negative sorted CD4+ T cells (memory Tconv or effector/memory Treg). Recombination joined TRBV6-6 with TRBJ2-3; confidence is insufficient to name the D gene. The CDR3: CASSYLGTADTQYF. The nucleotide sequence is TGTGCCAGCAGTTACCTGGGTACGGCAGATACGCAGTATTTT.